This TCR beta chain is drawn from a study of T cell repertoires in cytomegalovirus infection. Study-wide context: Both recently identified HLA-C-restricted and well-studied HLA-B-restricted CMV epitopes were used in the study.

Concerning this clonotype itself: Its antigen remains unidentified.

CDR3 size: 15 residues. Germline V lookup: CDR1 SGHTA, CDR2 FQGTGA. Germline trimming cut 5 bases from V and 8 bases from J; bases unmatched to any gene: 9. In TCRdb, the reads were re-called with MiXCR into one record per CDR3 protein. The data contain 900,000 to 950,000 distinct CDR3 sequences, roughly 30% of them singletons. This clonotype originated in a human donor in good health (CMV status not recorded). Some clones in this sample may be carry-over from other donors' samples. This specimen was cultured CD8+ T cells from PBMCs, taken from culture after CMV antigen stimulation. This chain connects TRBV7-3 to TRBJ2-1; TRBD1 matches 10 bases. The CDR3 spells CASSLRTGGGDEQFF. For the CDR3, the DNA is TGTGCCAGCAGCCTACGGACAGGGGGAGGTGATGAGCAGTTCTTC. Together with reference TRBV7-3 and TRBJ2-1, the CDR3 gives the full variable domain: GAGVSQTPSNKVTEKGKYVELRCDPISGHTALYWYRQSLGQGPEFLIYFQGTGAADDSGLPNDRFFAVRPEGSVSTLKIQRTERGDSAVYLCASSLRTGGGDEQFFGPGTRLTVL.